The entry that follows covers one T cell receptor beta chain sequence. This clonotype turned up a few times. This receptor's antigen is unknown. Base qualities are not provided; no much larger clone lies one nucleotide away. This sample is part of a study of patients and donors after allogeneic stem cell transplantation (dated by TCRdb to 2020 to 2022). Receptor amplification or capture employed RT-PCR. Sequencer: NextSeq 550. The public reads were reanalyzed by TCRdb: fastp trimming at Q25, MiXCR alignment, in-frame beta chains only. Merged by CDR3 protein, the rows form single entries marked with the most common genes and DNA. The sample table contains roughly 960,000 distinct CDR3 sequences; only one count was recorded for approximately 18% of them. Roughly 6% of the sample is in the top ten clones. V is cut back by 5 bases and J by 4 bases, with 8 bases in the junction unmatched. Inclusive of the bounding cysteine and phenylalanine, the CDR3 is 15 residues long. Just CDR3 DNA is preserved here, 45 bases in frame from base 1. As encoded in the germline V gene (reference sequence), CDR1 is LGHDT while CDR2 is YNNKEL.

Sequencing was performed on blood, either unsorted or a sorted T cell fraction (not recorded which). The rearrangement joined TRBV3-1 to TRBJ2-5, with 9 middle bases fitting TRBD1. The TCR was taken from a human donor who was either an allogeneic HSCT recipient or a stem cell or donor lymphocyte infusion donor (not recorded which). It is not recorded whose cells these are; they may come from a transplant donor. The CDR3 region: CASSVTGGVGETQYF. The sequenced DNA: TGTGCCAGCAGCGTAACAGGGGGCGTCGGAGAGACCCAGTACTTC.